Listed below are T cell receptor beta chains from one sample, sequenced in a study of T cells in Graves' hyperthyroidism and ophthalmopathy. A single record per CDR3 protein comes from TCRdb applying MiXCR to the multiplex PCR reads. The sample carries a few hundred thousand distinct CDR3 sequences, about 14% recorded once. Sequencing used blood. The receptors shown here come from a woman in her 30s with Graves' hyperthyroidism that later progressed to Graves' ophthalmopathy. Each CDR3 is given with its conserved first and last residue.

cdr3_aa v_call
CASSLSNQPNTEAFF TRBV7-9
CASSLSRSNGYTF TRBV27
CSARDILGPTRLNNEQFF TRBV29-1
CATSTYNEQYF TRBV24-1
CASRRSTGKPYEQYF TRBV12-3/TRBV12-4
CASRKPGQGYEQYF TRBV12-3/TRBV12-4
CASSYSLAGEETGELFF TRBV6-2/TRBV6-3
CASSEGSSYNEQFF TRBV2
CASTTLSTGEASGSINEQFF TRBV27
CAIGYGSSYNEQFF TRBV10-3
CASSYIGELFF TRBV28
CASSDRSRGGEQFF TRBV6-1
CASSFSGSSGNTIYF TRBV27
CSATGQGRSGYTF TRBV20-1
CASSYSGTLGTEAFF TRBV6-5
CASTGGNEQFF TRBV10-2